Listed here are 20 T cell receptor beta chains from one sample, sequenced in a study of T cells after yellow fever vaccination. TCRdb itself ran the 5' RACE reads through MiXCR, one entry per CDR3 protein. Among around 330,000 distinct CDR3 sequences listed, around 4% were seen once. The sample consisted of PBMCs, taken on the day of the yellow fever booster vaccination. The receptors originated from a man aged 18 to 30 who received the YFV17D yellow fever vaccine.

This clonotype was detected many times. This chain connects TRBV11-1 to TRBJ2-1, with D perhaps matching TRBD1 (6 bases). Germline V gene lookup returns CDR1 SGHAT and CDR2 FQDESV (reference sequence). The CDR3 length is 14 residues. Trimming pared 5 bases from V and 6 bases from J, leaving 14 bases between. The CDR3 reads CASSQIGTTNEQFF. CDR3 nucleotide sequence: TGTGCCAGCAGCCAAATCGGGACAACCAATGAGCAGTTCTTC. Full variable domain (rest looked up from reference TRBV11-1 and TRBJ2-1): EAEVAQSPRYKITEKSQAVAFWCDPISGHATLYWYRQILGQGPELLVQFQDESVVDDSQLPKDRFSAERLKGVDSTLKIQPAELGDSAMYLCASSQIGTTNEQFFGPGTRLTVL.

In this sample, this clonotype turned up a few times. The rearrangement links TRBV15 to TRBJ2-7; TRBD1 matches 10 bases. CDR1 is LNHNV, CDR2 YYDKDF, per germline (reference sequence). This CDR3 region has 16 residues. V was clipped by 1 base and J by 2 bases; unmatched bases: 5. CDR3 nucleotide sequence: TGTGCCACCAGCAGAGTATCAGGGACAGGGGCCTACGAGCAGTACTTC. It encodes CATSRVSGTGAYEQYF. Full variable domain (outside the CDR3, taken from reference TRBV15 and TRBJ2-7): DAMVIQNPRYQVTQFGKPVTLSCSQTLNHNVMYWYQQKSSQAPKLLFHYYDKDFNNEADTPDNFQSRRPNTSFCFLDIRSPGLGDTAMYLCATSRVSGTGAYEQYFGPGTRLTVT.

Ten or more counts support this clonotype. V and J are TRBV5-1 and TRBJ2-3; a possible D gene is TRBD2 (6 bases). Per germline, CDR1 SGHRS and CDR2 YFSETQ. The CDR3 runs to 14 residues. Trimming removed 0 bases from V and 3 bases from J, with 8 bases in between. In DNA form, the CDR3 reads TGCGCCAGCAGCTTGGGGCTAGCGACAGATACGCAGTATTTT. It translates to CASSLGLATDTQYF.

Ten or more counts support this clonotype. This chain links TRBV5-1 with TRBJ2-1, with D perhaps matching TRBD1 or TRBD2 (5 bases each). The CDR3 covers 15 residues. The germline V gene has CDR1 SGHRS and CDR2 YFSETQ. Trimming cost V 4 bases and J 8 bases, with 19 bases left between them. The CDR3 protein is CASSQSNGGDDEQFF. CDR3 in DNA: TGCGCCAGCAGCCAAAGTAATGGGGGTGACGATGAGCAGTTCTTC.

Many counts were recorded for this clonotype. V is TRBV7-3 and J is TRBJ2-7, with a tentative D call TRBD1 (5 bases). This CDR3 is 14 amino acids long. Looked up from germline, CDR1 is SGHTA and CDR2 is FQGTGA. Trimming pared 3 bases from V and 6 bases from J, leaving 15 bases between. The CDR3 nucleotides read TGTGCCAGCAGCTTGTCAGGGATCCTCTGCGAGCAGTACGTC. It codes for CASSLSGILCEQYV.

CDR3 sequence (DNA): TGTGCCAGCAGTGAAGCGCCGGGGGGGATCACCCAGTACTTC. It encodes CASSEAPGGITQYF. V is TRBV2 and J is TRBJ2-5; TRBD2 agrees at 8 bases. CDR1 is SNHLY, CDR2 FYNNEI, per germline. The CDR3 consists of 14 residues. J lost 8 bases, V lost 0 bases, and 5 bases had no gene match.

A few counts support this clonotype. The chain is built from TRBV7-2 and TRBJ2-5, with no clear D. V lost 4 bases to trimming and J lost 5 bases, with 11 bases between them. In germline, CDR1 is SGHTA, CDR2 FQGNSA. The CDR3 spans 13 residues. The CDR3 DNA is TGTGCCAGCAGCTCCCCCCCAGACGAGACCCAGTACTTC. Translating gives CASSSPPDETQYF. The entire variable domain, with the rest obtained from reference TRBV7-2 and TRBJ2-5, is as follows: GAGVSQSPSNKVTEKGKDVELRCDPISGHTALYWYRQSLGQGLEFLIYFQGNSAPDKSGLPSDRFSAERTGGSVSTLTIQRTQQEDSAVYLCASSSPPDETQYFGPGTRLLVL.

This clonotype was detected a few times. The chain employs TRBV4-1 and TRBJ2-5; TRBD1 aligns across 7 bases. The V gene end was trimmed by 5 bases and the J gene end by 1 base; junction bases not matched to a gene: 4. The CDR3 runs to 14 residues. CDR1 MGHRA and CDR2 YSYEKL come from the germline V gene. The CDR3 loop reads CASSDGQVQETQYF. CDR3 nucleotides: TGCGCCAGCAGCGATGGACAGGTCCAAGAGACCCAGTACTTC.

In its sample, this clonotype was seen many times. The J gene is TRBJ1-1, the V gene TRBV29-1, with TRBD1 matching 7 bases. Germline V lookup: CDR1 SQVTM, CDR2 ANQGSEA. With V trimmed by 3 bases and J by 3 bases, 4 bases remained unmatched. This CDR3 spans 13 amino acids. This CDR3 reads CSVDTGEDTEAFF. The DNA for the CDR3 is TGCAGCGTTGATACAGGGGAGGACACTGAAGCTTTCTTT.

This clonotype appeared many times. The chain uses TRBV11-2 and TRBJ1-6; D ambiguous. V lost 0 bases, J lost 6 bases, and 18 bases lay in between. The CDR3 covers 18 residues. Germline V gives CDR1 SGHAT, CDR2 FQNNGV. The CDR3 reads CASSLDVWGLNPNSPLHF. The CDR3 DNA reads as TGTGCCAGCAGCTTAGATGTTTGGGGATTGAACCCTAATTCACCCCTCCACTTT.

This clonotype occurred a few times. The chain uses TRBV20-1 and TRBJ1-2; 8 nucleotides agree with TRBD1. The CDR3 has 15 amino acids. The V and J ends lost 1 base and 8 bases, in that order; junction bases with no gene match: 12. Germline V lookup: CDR1 DFQATT, CDR2 SNEGSKA (reference sequence). The CDR3 spells CSARGGAGGASGYTF. As DNA, the CDR3 is TGCAGTGCTAGAGGCGGGGCAGGGGGCGCAAGCGGCTACACCTTC.

There are many counts of this clonotype. The V gene is TRBV19, the J gene TRBJ2-2; D is uncertain. Trimming took off 6 bases at V and 5 bases at J, with 10 bases between the two ends. CDR1 and CDR2 (germline): LNHDA, SQIVND (reference sequence). This CDR3 is 13 amino acids long. CDR3 bases: TGTGCCAGTAGATCTGCTCGGACCGGGGAGCTGTTTTTT. Its protein is CASRSARTGELFF.

There are many counts of this clonotype. The chain has TRBV7-2 and TRBJ2-3, with D tentatively TRBD2 (5 bases). From germline, CDR1 is SGHTA and CDR2 FQGNSA. Trimming removed 2 bases at V and 1 base at J, with 10 bases between. The length of the CDR3 is 15 residues. DNA of the CDR3: TGTGCCAGCAGCTTATTGGCGCGGGGCACAGATACGCAGTATTTT. Its translation is CASSLLARGTDTQYF.

This clonotype was observed many times. The gene calls are TRBV2 and TRBJ2-5, with D perhaps matching TRBD2 (6 bases). Trimming left V 0 bases short and J 5 bases short, with 13 bases between. The CDR3 runs to 15 residues. Germline-derived CDR1 and CDR2 are SNHLY and FYNNEI. The CDR3 sequence is CASSEARRERETQYF. CDR3 sequence (DNA): TGTGCCAGCAGTGAAGCCCGGCGGGAACGGGAGACCCAGTACTTC.

This clonotype was counted only a few times. The rearrangement uses TRBV4-3 and TRBJ2-1, with 10 bases aligning to TRBD2. The CDR3 is made up of 17 amino acids. Germline CDR1 reads LGHNA; CDR2 reads YSLEER. V shed 5 bases and J 2 bases; nucleotides not matched to a gene: 9. The CDR3 sequence is CASSESIAGGTYNEQFF. The CDR3 DNA is TGCGCCAGCAGCGAGTCGATAGCGGGGGGTACCTACAATGAGCAGTTCTTC.

The sample holds a few counts of this clonotype. The V call is TRBV3-1, the J call TRBJ2-3, with 15 positions matching TRBD2. The V gene's germline CDR1 is LGHDT and CDR2 YNNKEL (reference sequence). The J segment lost 3 bases and the V segment lost 4 bases, leaving 14 bases of the junction unmatched. The CDR3 totals 20 residues. Written as DNA, the CDR3 is TGTGCCAGCAGCCCCTTAGCTCGGACTAGCGGGGGGGCGAGGACAGATACGCAGTATTTT. As protein: CASSPLARTSGGARTDTQYF.

The chain couples TRBV7-8 to TRBJ2-2; possible D gene TRBD1, 6 bases. There are 16 residues in the CDR3. Germline lookup yields CDR1 SGHVS and CDR2 FQNEAQ. With 5 bases removed from V and 0 bases from J, the gap between germline ends came to 13 bases. This CDR3 reads CASSQRTASNTGELFF. The CDR3 coding sequence is TGTGCCAGCAGCCAAAGGACAGCATCGAACACCGGGGAGCTGTTTTTT.

This clonotype was seen repeatedly, ten times or more. The chain couples TRBV20-1 to TRBJ2-3; maybe TRBD2 (7 bases). The CDR3 is 13 amino acids. V gave up 7 bases and J gave up 5 bases, with 16 bases separating them. CDR1 is DFQATT, CDR2 SNEGSKA, per germline (reference sequence). In nucleotides, the CDR3 is TGCAGTGATCAACGGGGGGCGGGAGATACGCAGTATTTT. Protein product: CSDQRGAGDTQYF.

The V and J genes are TRBV5-1 and TRBJ2-3; D is perhaps TRBD2 (5 bases). V dropped 4 bases and J dropped 2 bases, with 17 bases sitting between them. The CDR3 runs 16 residues. CDR1 is SGHRS and CDR2 is YFSETQ in the germline V gene. The DNA of the CDR3 is TGCGCCAGCAGCCGTCGTAAATGGGAGAACACAGATACGCAGTATTTT. Translated, it gives CASSRRKWENTDTQYF.

This clonotype occurred many times. The chain links TRBV4-3 to TRBJ1-6, with TRBD1 as a possible D gene (6 bases). The V and J ends lost 0 bases and 0 bases respectively, with 15 bases between them. The CDR3 is made up of 19 amino acids. Germline-derived CDR1 and CDR2 are LGHNA and YSLEER. CDR3 DNA: TGCGCCAGCAGCCAAGATTTTGACAGGTCAAGCTCCTATAATTCACCCCTCCACTTT. Translating gives CASSQDFDRSSSYNSPLHF.